These 27 T cell receptor beta chains were all obtained from the same sample, sequenced in a study of OX40 agonist ivuxolimab in advanced cancers. Assay used: immunoSEQ multiplex PCR; TCRdb lists only in-frame clones, some missing. The sample lists tens of thousands of clones, roughly 87% seen once, with around 13% in the top ten. Material: CD4+ or CD8+ T cells sorted from blood, obtained in a trial of the OX40 agonist ivuxolimab. The receptors were gathered from an adult with an advanced solid tumor such as melanoma, head and neck, liver or kidney cancer.

The V gene is TRBV5-1, the J gene TRBJ2-3, with a possible D match to TRBD2 (6 bases). Trimming took off 3 bases at V and 4 bases at J, with 18 bases between the two ends. CDR1 and CDR2 (germline): SGHRS, YFSETQ. The CDR3 runs 16 residues. CDR3 amino acids: CASSYGTGEVPDTQYF. In nucleotides, the CDR3 is TGCGCCAGCAGCTACGGAACGGGGGAAGTACCAGATACGCAGTATTTT.

The CDR3 spells CASRDTYTGELFF. The CDR3 region has the DNA TGTGCCAGCAGGGACACTTACACCGGGGAGCTGTTTTTT. V usage is TRBV28 and J usage is TRBJ2-2; tentatively, D is TRBD1 (5 bases). With 6 bases removed from V and 3 bases from J, the gap between germline ends came to 8 bases. The V gene's germline CDR1 is MDHEN and CDR2 SYDVKM. This CDR3 spans 13 amino acids. Combining the CDR3 with reference TRBV28 and TRBJ2-2 gives the whole variable domain DVKVTQSSRYLVKRTGEKVFLECVQDMDHENMFWYRQDPGLGLRLIYFSYDVKMKEKGDIPEGYSVSREKKERFSLILESASTNQTSMYLCASRDTYTGELFFGEGSRLTVL.

V usage is TRBV19 and J usage is TRBJ1-4; D gene uncertain. The CDR3 runs to 13 residues. Trimming left V 6 bases short and J 3 bases short, with 8 bases between. Looked up from germline, CDR1 is LNHDA and CDR2 is SQIVND (reference sequence). For the CDR3, the DNA is TGTGCCAGTAGCATCATCGCTAATGAAAAACTGTTTTTT. Protein sequence: CASSIIANEKLFF.

The chain joins TRBV30 to TRBJ2-1; maybe TRBD2 (6 bases). V was trimmed by 7 bases and J by 5 bases, leaving 15 bases between them. Germline-derived CDR1 and CDR2 are GTSNPN and SVGIG (reference sequence). CDR3 length equals 13 residues. CDR3 protein: CASSGLSDNEQFF. The CDR3 nucleotides read TGTGCCTCCTCGGGACTGTCCGACAATGAGCAGTTCTTC. The full variable domain, in which reference TRBV30 and TRBJ2-1 provide the parts outside the CDR3, is SQTIHQWPATLVQPVGSPLSLECTVEGTSNPNLYWYRQAAGRGLQLLFYSVGIGQISSEVPQNLSASRPQDRQFILSSKKLLLSDSGFYLCASSGLSDNEQFFGPGTRLTVL.

The J gene is TRBJ1-4, the V gene TRBV5-1, with D uncertain. V was shortened by 1 base and J by 8 bases, with 15 bases between the two germline ends. This CDR3 has 15 residues. Germline V gene lookup returns CDR1 SGHRS and CDR2 YFSETQ. CDR3 loop: CASSLIPSLEEKLFF. For the CDR3, the DNA is TGCGCCAGCAGCTTGATACCCAGCTTGGAGGAAAAACTGTTTTTT.

The gene calls are TRBV7-6 and TRBJ2-7, with D uncertain. The CDR3 extends over 12 amino acids. Germline lookup yields CDR1 SGHVS and CDR2 FNYEAQ. V lost 4 bases to trimming and J lost 4 bases, with 8 bases between them. The CDR3 region has the DNA TGTGCCAGCAGCTCCAACAGTTACGAGCAGTACTTC. Translating it yields CASSSNSYEQYF. The full variable domain, rest sourced from reference TRBV7-6 and TRBJ2-7, is GAGVSQSPRYKVTKRGQDVALRCDPISGHVSLYWYRQALGQGPEFLTYFNYEAQQDKSGLPNDRFSAERPEGSISTLTIQRTEQRDSAMYRCASSSNSYEQYFGPGTRLTVT.

On this clone itself: At one boundary the junction diverges from the germline segment, which might be a read error. The chain uses TRBV2 and TRBJ2-7, with a weak D call TRBD2 (6 bases). This CDR3 is built from 11 residues. Germline-derived CDR1 and CDR2 are SNHLY and FYNNEI. CDR3 residues: CASSETEGPHF. CDR3 sequence (DNA): TGTGCCAGCAGTGAAACGGAGGGGCCCCACTTC.

The V and J genes are TRBV5-1 and TRBJ2-3; the D gene is possibly TRBD1 (6 bases). Germline lookup yields CDR1 SGHRS and CDR2 YFSETQ. Between the trimmed V and J ends, which lost 1 base and 1 base, there was a span of 10 bases. The CDR3 spans 15 residues. For the CDR3, the DNA is TGCGCCAGCAGCTTGTGGCCAGGGGGCACAGATACGCAGTATTTT. Translating gives CASSLWPGGTDTQYF.

The CDR3 DNA follows: TGCAGCGTTGTGGGACTAGCGGGAGGGGGGTACAATGAGCAGTTCTTC. It translates to CSVVGLAGGGYNEQFF. V is TRBV29-1 and J is TRBJ2-1, with 16 bases aligning to TRBD2. V dropped 4 bases and J dropped 4; count of bases not matched to a gene: 4. This CDR3 contains 16 residues. The V gene's germline CDR1 is SQVTM and CDR2 ANQGSEA.

The chain uses TRBV14 and TRBJ1-1, with D perhaps TRBD1 (6 bases). With 1 base removed from V and 3 bases from J, the gap between germline ends came to 15 bases. From germline, CDR1 is SGHDN and CDR2 FVKESK. The CDR3 extends over 16 amino acids. The chain's CDR3 is CASSQGSSYRDTEAFF. CDR3 nucleotides: TGTGCCAGCAGCCAAGGAAGCTCCTACAGGGACACTGAAGCTTTCTTT. The full variable domain, in which reference TRBV14 and TRBJ1-1 provide the parts outside the CDR3, is EAGVTQFPSHSVIEKGQTVTLRCDPISGHDNLYWYRRVMGKEIKFLLHFVKESKQDESGMPNNRFLAERTGGTYSTLKVQPAELEDSGVYFCASSQGSSYRDTEAFFGQGTRLTVV.

The V gene is TRBV6-1, the J gene TRBJ2-1; a weak D match, TRBD2 (5 bases). The CDR3 is 19 residues long. With 2 bases removed from V and 0 bases from J, the gap between germline ends came to 20 bases. Germline V CDR1 and CDR2: MNHNS, SASEGT. CDR3: CASSERLRAPTASYNEQFF. DNA for the CDR3: TGTGCCAGCAGTGAACGTTTGAGGGCCCCCACTGCCTCCTACAATGAGCAGTTCTTC.

Only a few counts were recorded for this clone. The chain combines TRBV9 with TRBJ1-1; D gene unclear. Germline V CDR1 and CDR2: SGDLS, YYNGEE. Deletions cut 4 bases from V and 1 base from J, with 8 bases between. CDR3 length equals 13 residues. CDR3 loop: CASSRAGNTEAFF. CDR3 DNA: TGTGCCAGCAGCCGGGCGGGGAACACTGAAGCTTTCTTT.

The CDR3 loop is CASSIGPQGTEAFF. The CDR3 DNA follows: TGTGCCAGTAGTATAGGGCCCCAGGGCACTGAAGCTTTCTTT. The V call is TRBV19, the J call TRBJ1-1; a possible D gene is TRBD1 (5 bases). The germline V gene has CDR1 LNHDA and CDR2 SQIVND (reference sequence). The length of the CDR3 is 14 residues. V lost 1 base to trimming and J lost 4 bases, with 10 bases between them.

This sequence joins TRBV10-3 and TRBJ2-7; no clear D. The CDR3 totals 11 residues. V was trimmed by 5 bases and J by 3 bases, leaving 5 bases between them. CDR1 and CDR2 from the germline V gene are ENHRY and SYGVKD. Here the CDR3 reads CAISQDYEQYF. Here the CDR3 DNA reads TGTGCCATCAGTCAGGACTACGAGCAGTACTTC.

The gene calls are TRBV29-1 and TRBJ2-7, with D possibly being TRBD2 (6 bases). Germline lookup yields CDR1 SQVTM and CDR2 ANQGSEA. The germline V and J ends were trimmed by 7 bases and 2 bases, with 15 bases remaining between them. The CDR3 is 13 amino acids. Written as DNA, the CDR3 is TGCAGCGCCTCAGCGGGCCTCCCCTACGAGCAGTACTTC. Its protein product is CSASAGLPYEQYF.

This clone was counted ten times or more. The chain recombines TRBV2 with TRBJ2-7; 7 bases match TRBD1. V trimming: 2 bases; J trimming: 7 bases; junction bases outside the gene matches: 11. The CDR3 covers 15 residues. The germline V gene has CDR1 SNHLY and CDR2 FYNNEI. The CDR3 reads CASSEQRGAGGEQYF. CDR3 coding DNA: TGTGCCAGCAGTGAACAGCGAGGGGCAGGGGGTGAGCAGTACTTC.

The chain carries TRBV27 and TRBJ2-5; D uncertain. The CDR3 totals 14 residues. Germline values: CDR1 MNHEY, CDR2 SMNVEV (reference sequence). Trimming took 3 bases from V and 7 from J, leaving 15 bases between them. CDR3 coding DNA: TGTGCCAGCAGTTTGAGCTCAGGTATCCGGACCCAGTACTTC. This sequence encodes CASSLSSGIRTQYF.

The chain recombines TRBV9 with TRBJ2-3; D gene uncertain. Deletions cut 2 bases from V and 6 bases from J, with 4 bases between. The CDR3 has 11 residues. CDR1 SGDLS and CDR2 YYNGEE come from the germline V gene. CDR3 residues: CASSVGDTQYF. CDR3 nucleotide sequence: TGTGCCAGCAGCGTGGGGGATACGCAGTATTTT.

This rearrangement joins TRBV27 to TRBJ2-5; 9 bases align to TRBD2. CDR1 and CDR2 from the germline V gene are MNHEY and SMNVEV (reference sequence). The CDR3 is made up of 15 amino acids. V shed 0 bases, J shed 11 bases, and the junction held 10 bases outside the gene matches. The CDR3 DNA reads as TGTGCCAGCAGTTTATCTAGCGGGAGACCCCTGGAGCAGTACTTC. This translates into CASSLSSGRPLEQYF.

This clone was recorded only once. The chain combines TRBV2 with TRBJ1-1, with 9 bases lining up with TRBD1. The CDR3 consists of 16 residues. Trimming at V came to 5 bases and at J to 1 base, leaving 8 bases not matched to a gene. In germline, CDR1 is SNHLY, CDR2 FYNNEI. The chain's CDR3 is CASSLSQDRGNTEAFF. DNA for the CDR3: TGTGCCAGCAGTTTATCACAGGACAGGGGGAACACTGAAGCTTTCTTT.

The V and J genes are TRBV7-3 and TRBJ1-1; D perhaps matches TRBD1 (6 bases). Germline CDR1 reads SGHTA; CDR2 reads FQGTGA. V was cut by 5 bases and J by 2 bases, with 9 bases left in between. This CDR3 spans 13 amino acids. As DNA, the CDR3 is TGTGCCAGCAGCATACAGGGTAACACTGAAGCTTTCTTT. Its protein product is CASSIQGNTEAFF.

The chain is built from TRBV5-5 and TRBJ2-7; 9 nucleotides agree with TRBD1. CDR1 SGHKS and CDR2 YYEKEE come from the germline V gene (reference sequence). The length of the CDR3 is 15 residues. With 0 bases clipped from V and 7 bases from J, the junction kept 8 bases outside the gene matches. Written as DNA, the CDR3 is TGTGCCAGCAGCTTGGCGTACAACAGGGGGCTTGAGCAGTACTTC. Its translation: CASSLAYNRGLEQYF.

This sequence joins TRBV10-2 and TRBJ2-1; 9 nucleotides line up with TRBD1. The CDR3 is 11 amino acids. J gave up 9 bases and V 8 bases, and 2 bases lay outside the gene matches. CDR1 and CDR2 (germline): WSHSY, SAAADI. The CDR3, as DNA: TGCGCCAGCGGACAGGGGCCTGAGCAGTTCTTC. Residues: CASGQGPEQFF.

This clone was counted a single time. The chain combines TRBV7-9 with TRBJ2-1, with unresolved D. Per the germline V gene, CDR1 is SEHNR and CDR2 is FQNEAQ (reference sequence). V lost 5 bases and J lost 4, with 12 bases in between. The CDR3 extends over 14 amino acids. CDR3 nucleotide sequence: TGTGCCAGCAGCCGCCTAGGGATTTACAATGAGCAGTTCTTC. Translated, it gives CASSRLGIYNEQFF.

This clone was seen just once. The rearrangement joins TRBV6-6 to TRBJ2-3, with 9 bases aligning to TRBD1. The junction had 3 bases not matched to a gene; V was cut back by 8 bases and J by 0 bases. Germline assignment: CDR1 MNHNY and CDR2 SVGAGI (reference sequence). This CDR3 is 14 amino acids long. Written as DNA, the CDR3 is TGTGCCAGCCTGGACAGGGGTAGCACAGATACGCAGTATTTT. It encodes CASLDRGSTDTQYF.

The V call is TRBV5-8, the J call TRBJ2-6; D is unresolved. The V gene lost 4 bases and the J gene lost 2 bases, with 10 bases spanning the gap. The germline gives CDR1 SGHTS, CDR2 YDEGEE. The CDR3 covers 15 residues. CDR3 sequence (DNA): TGTGCCAGCAGCCAAGAAATGGCTGGGGCCAACGTCCTGACTTTC. It yields the protein CASSQEMAGANVLTF. Based on the CDR3 plus reference TRBV5-8 and TRBJ2-6, the full variable domain is EAGVTQSPTHLIKTRGQQATLRCSPISGHTSVYWYQQALGLGLQFLLWYDEGEERNRGNFPPRFSGRQFPNYSSELNVNALELEDSALYLCASSQEMAGANVLTFGAGSRLTVL.

The chain uses TRBV13 and TRBJ2-7; D possibly corresponds to TRBD1 (5 bases). The CDR3 sequence is 13 residues long. Trimming pared 5 bases from V and 0 bases from J, leaving 8 bases between. The germline V gene has CDR1 PRHDT and CDR2 FYEKMQ (reference sequence). CDR3 sequence reads: CASSAGASYEQYF. The CDR3, as DNA: TGTGCCAGCAGCGCTGGGGCCTCCTACGAGCAGTACTTC. The complete variable domain, with remaining parts taken from reference TRBV13 and TRBJ2-7, reads AAGVIQSPRHLIKEKRETATLKCYPIPRHDTVYWYQQGPGQDPQFLISFYEKMQSDKGSIPDRFSAQQFSDYHSELNMSSLELGDSALYFCASSAGASYEQYFGPGTRLTVT.